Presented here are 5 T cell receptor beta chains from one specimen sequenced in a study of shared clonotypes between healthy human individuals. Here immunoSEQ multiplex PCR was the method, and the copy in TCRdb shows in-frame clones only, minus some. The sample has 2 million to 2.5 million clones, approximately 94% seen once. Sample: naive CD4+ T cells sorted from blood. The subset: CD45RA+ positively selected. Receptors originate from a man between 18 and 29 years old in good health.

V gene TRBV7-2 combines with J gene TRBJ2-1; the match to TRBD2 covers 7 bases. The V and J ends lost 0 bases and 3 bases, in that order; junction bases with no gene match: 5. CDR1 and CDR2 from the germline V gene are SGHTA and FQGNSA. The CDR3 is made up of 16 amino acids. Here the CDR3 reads CASSLAGGIFYNEQFF. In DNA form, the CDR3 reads TGTGCCAGCAGCTTAGCGGGAGGGATTTTCTACAATGAGCAGTTCTTC. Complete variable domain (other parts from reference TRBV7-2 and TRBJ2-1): GAGVSQSPSNKVTEKGKDVELRCDPISGHTALYWYRQSLGQGLEFLIYFQGNSAPDKSGLPSDRFSAERTGGSVSTLTIQRTQQEDSAVYLCASSLAGGIFYNEQFFGPGTRLTVL.

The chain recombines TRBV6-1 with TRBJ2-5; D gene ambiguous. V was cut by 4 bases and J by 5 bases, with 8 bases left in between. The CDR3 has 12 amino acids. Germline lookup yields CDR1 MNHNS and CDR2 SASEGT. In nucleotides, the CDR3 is TGTGCCAGCAGTGTCGCTGGGGAGACCCAGTACTTC. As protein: CASSVAGETQYF.

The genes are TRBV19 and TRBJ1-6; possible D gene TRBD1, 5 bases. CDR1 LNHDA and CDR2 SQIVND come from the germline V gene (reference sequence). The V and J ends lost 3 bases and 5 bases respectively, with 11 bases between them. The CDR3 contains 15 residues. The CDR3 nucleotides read TGTGCCAGTAGTATCCAGGGCAAGAATAATTCACCCCTCCACTTT. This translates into CASSIQGKNNSPLHF.

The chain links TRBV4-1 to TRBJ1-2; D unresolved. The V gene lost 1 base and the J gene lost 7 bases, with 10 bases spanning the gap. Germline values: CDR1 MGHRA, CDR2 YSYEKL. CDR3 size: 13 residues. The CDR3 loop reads CASSQVGAGGYTF. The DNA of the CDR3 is TGCGCCAGCAGCCAAGTCGGCGCCGGTGGCTACACCTTC.

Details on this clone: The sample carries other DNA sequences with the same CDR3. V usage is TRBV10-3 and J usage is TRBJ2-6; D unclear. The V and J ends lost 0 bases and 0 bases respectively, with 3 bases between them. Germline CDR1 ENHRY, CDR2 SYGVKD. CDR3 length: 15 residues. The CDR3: CAISESSSGANVLTF. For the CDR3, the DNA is TGTGCCATCAGTGAGTCCAGCTCTGGGGCCAACGTCCTGACTTTC.